The clone carrying this T cell receptor (beta chain) was recorded many times. This CDR3 is built from 15 residues. Germline V CDR1 and CDR2: SGHVS, FNYEAQ. With 5 bases removed from V and 3 bases from J, the gap between germline ends came to 14 bases. This entry belongs to a study of T-cell memory formation after mild COVID-19. Sample barcodes and UMIs were carried by the TCR alpha and TCR beta cDNA libraries that 5'RACE generated with constant-segment primers. TCRdb reanalysed the 5' RACE reads using MiXCR and keeps one entry per CDR3 protein. The table shows hundreds of thousands of distinct CDR3 sequences, with roughly 15% occurring only once.

This TCR came from a man aged 18-30 years who had mild COVID-19 (a few samples of this study predate the infection). Cell type and time point are not known. The V gene is TRBV7-6, the J gene TRBJ1-5; possible D gene TRBD1, 5 bases. The sample comprised PBMCs or a T cell subset sorted from them (not recorded which). The CDR3 DNA is TGTGCCAGCAGCCAAAGCACAGGACTCAATCAGCCCCAGCATTTT. The encoded protein is CASSQSTGLNQPQHF.